A single sample gave rise to the 18 T cell receptor beta chains below, sequenced in a study of T cell changes during pregnancy in multiple sclerosis. TCRdb's table, derived via immunoSEQ multiplex PCR, lists solely in-frame clones and lacks some. The sample includes some 70,000 clones, 85% to 95% of them seen just once. The sample here was CD8+ T cells from peripheral blood mononuclear cells, taken in the third trimester of pregnancy. The receptors shown here come from a female donor in good health, enrolled as a control in a pregnancy study.

The chain is built from TRBV14 and TRBJ1-2, with 7 positions matching TRBD1. The J segment lost 5 bases and the V segment lost 0 bases, leaving 6 bases of the junction unmatched. Germline lookup yields CDR1 SGHDN and CDR2 FVKESK. The CDR3 loop spans 15 amino acids. The CDR3 spells CASSQETGAAYGYTF. CDR3 DNA: TGTGCCAGCAGCCAAGAAACAGGGGCGGCTTATGGCTACACCTTC.

The chain joins TRBV5-1 to TRBJ1-1; weak D call: TRBD1 (6 bases). Trimming left V 0 bases short and J 4 bases short, with 10 bases between. CDR1 and CDR2 from the germline V gene are SGHRS and YFSETQ. The CDR3 sequence is 14 residues long. CDR3 loop: CASSLGGGGTEAFF. The CDR3 DNA reads as TGCGCCAGCAGCTTGGGGGGAGGGGGCACTGAAGCTTTCTTT.

This chain joins TRBV9 and TRBJ2-5; 16 bases map to TRBD2. The J segment lost 7 bases and the V segment lost 0 bases, leaving 6 bases of the junction unmatched. The CDR3 has 17 residues. Germline V gene lookup returns CDR1 SGDLS and CDR2 YYNGEE. The CDR3 DNA sequence: TGTGCCAGCAGCGTAGAGGGGACTAGCGGGGGGGCCGCGACCCAGTACTTC. Protein sequence: CASSVEGTSGGAATQYF.

The gene calls are TRBV5-1 and TRBJ1-1; TRBD1 might be the D (5 bases). This CDR3 has 14 residues. CDR1 is SGHRS, CDR2 YFSETQ, per germline. With 5 bases removed from V and 0 bases from J, the gap between germline ends came to 11 bases. CDR3 amino acids: CASRIEGVNTEAFF. The CDR3 DNA reads as TGCGCCAGCAGAATCGAAGGGGTGAACACTGAAGCTTTCTTT.

The gene calls are TRBV27 and TRBJ2-5; TRBD2 matches at 7 bases. CDR1 MNHEY and CDR2 SMNVEV come from the germline V gene (reference sequence). The V gene end was trimmed by 7 bases and the J gene end by 2 bases; junction bases not matched to a gene: 4. This CDR3 has 13 residues. The CDR3, as DNA: TGTGCCAGCAAGCGGGGCGGACAAGAGACCCAGTACTTC. Protein product: CASKRGGQETQYF.

The table lists this clone with a few counts. V and J are TRBV5-1 and TRBJ1-1, with unresolved D. CDR1 is SGHRS, CDR2 YFSETQ, per germline. The ends were cut back, 3 bases at V and 1 base at J, with 13 bases in the middle. The CDR3 is 15 amino acids. The CDR3 DNA is TGCGCCAGCAGCTCGTCTACCGGGGAGAACACTGAAGCTTTCTTT. Protein sequence: CASSSSTGENTEAFF.

The CDR3: CASSSPQTDTQYF. The CDR3 DNA is TGTGCCAGCAGCTCGCCACAAACAGATACGCAGTATTTT. The chain carries TRBV7-9 and TRBJ2-3; unclear D gene. This CDR3 spans 13 amino acids. In germline, CDR1 is SEHNR, CDR2 FQNEAQ (reference sequence). The ends were cut back, 4 bases at V and 3 bases at J, with 8 bases in the middle.

The chain couples TRBV15 to TRBJ2-3; no firm D call. The CDR3 contains 13 residues. Germline CDR1 reads LNHNV; CDR2 reads YYDKDF (reference sequence). V was cut by 3 bases and J by 0 bases, with 4 bases left in between. As DNA, the CDR3 is TGTGCCACCAGCAGGCTAAGCACAGATACGCAGTATTTT. Translation gives CATSRLSTDTQYF.

V usage is TRBV10-3 and J usage is TRBJ2-7; a weak D match, TRBD1 (5 bases). The CDR3 spans 15 residues. The V and J ends lost 0 bases and 2 bases respectively, with 11 bases between them. Germline loops: CDR1 ENHRY, CDR2 SYGVKD. CDR3: CAISESKGPTYEQYF. The CDR3, as DNA: TGTGCCATCAGTGAGTCGAAGGGGCCCACCTACGAGCAGTACTTC.

V gene TRBV6-1 combines with J gene TRBJ2-7; TRBD1 is a possible D gene (6 bases). The CDR3 contains 15 residues. Per germline, CDR1 MNHNS and CDR2 SASEGT. V shed 1 base and J shed 0 bases, with 10 bases lying between them. The CDR3 sequence is CASSEGLGGSYEQYF. The CDR3 bases are TGTGCCAGCAGTGAAGGGTTAGGGGGCTCCTACGAGCAGTACTTC.

The chain employs TRBV4-3 and TRBJ2-5, with 13 positions matching TRBD2. This CDR3 spans 17 amino acids. V lost 2 bases and J lost 1; bases outside the gene matches: 4. The germline V gene has CDR1 LGHNA and CDR2 YSLEER. CDR3 loop: CASSQTSGGGPQETQYF. For the CDR3, the DNA is TGCGCCAGCAGCCAAACTAGCGGGGGGGGCCCCCAAGAGACCCAGTACTTC.

The count of this clone is one. The chain joins TRBV5-1 to TRBJ2-1; D unresolved. Germline-derived CDR1 and CDR2 are SGHRS and YFSETQ. V was pared by 3 bases and J by 1 base, with 20 bases between. The CDR3 consists of 18 residues. The CDR3 protein is CASSSRRWAETSYNEQFF. The CDR3 bases are TGCGCCAGCAGCTCCCGTCGATGGGCCGAAACTTCCTACAATGAGCAGTTCTTC.

J is TRBJ2-3 and V is TRBV7-2; 8 bases align to TRBD2. There are 14 residues in the CDR3. J was trimmed by 4 bases and V by 10 bases; bases with no gene match: 10. CDR1 is SGHTA and CDR2 is FQGNSA in the germline V gene. This CDR3 reads CATDGGGRSDTQYF. DNA of the CDR3: TGTGCCACCGACGGCGGGGGGAGATCAGATACGCAGTATTTT.

This chain joins TRBV29-1 and TRBJ1-2, with D maybe TRBD1 (6 bases). CDR1 SQVTM and CDR2 ANQGSEA come from the germline V gene. Trimming took 8 bases from V and 5 from J, leaving 18 bases between them. The CDR3 is 13 amino acids. CDR3 protein: CSFGGTRDYGYTF. The CDR3 DNA follows: TGCAGCTTTGGGGGGACAAGGGATTATGGCTACACCTTC.

The rearrangement uses TRBV6-6 and TRBJ1-2; D is uncertain. V was shortened by 6 bases and J by 4 bases, with 3 bases between the two germline ends. The germline CDR1 and CDR2 sequences are MNHNY and SVGAGI (reference sequence). The CDR3 length is 10 residues. Written as DNA, the CDR3 is TGTGCCAGCAGCTCCTATGGCTACACCTTC. Translated, it gives CASSSYGYTF.

The chain combines TRBV27 with TRBJ1-2; 8 bases line up with TRBD1. There are 16 residues in the CDR3. Germline V CDR1 and CDR2: MNHEY, SMNVEV (reference sequence). Trimming removed 5 bases from V and 6 bases from J; junction bases left unmatched: 14. The CDR3 DNA reads TGTGCCAGCAGTCCGGACAGGGAGGTACGGAGTCATGGCTACACCTTC. It specifies CASSPDREVRSHGYTF.

The chain joins TRBV21-1 to TRBJ2-2; no DNA check was done on the table's D call, TRBD1. TRBV21-1 is marked as a pseudogene. The CDR3 is 16 amino acids. The CDR3 bases are TGTGCCAGCGCCAGGGGACGTCGGTTTCGGCCCGGGGAGCTGTTTTTT. This codes for CASARGRRFRPGELFF.

The V call is TRBV9, the J call TRBJ1-4; a possible D gene is TRBD1 (5 bases). This CDR3 has 15 residues. V dropped 4 bases and J dropped 8 bases, with 18 bases sitting between them. Per germline, CDR1 SGDLS and CDR2 YYNGEE. This chain's CDR3 is CASSPQGWEGEKLFF. The CDR3, as DNA: TGTGCCAGCAGCCCCCAGGGTTGGGAGGGGGAAAAACTGTTTTTT.